The rows below give T cell receptor beta chains drawn from one sample of a study of CD8 T cells in Susac syndrome. TCRdb analysed the immunoSEQ multiplex PCR reads with MiXCR anew, one entry per CDR3 protein. The sample gives some 120,000 distinct CDR3 sequences, about 96% of which show up once; roughly 0.13% is in the top ten. Sequenced sample: CD4+ T cells from PBMCs. These receptors came from a human donor in good health. Each CDR3 is given with its conserved first and last residue. The D gene is left open where the match is weak. Clone size is given for some rows only: seen once, a few or many times, or a class if the clone is expanded.

-	TRBV2	-	TRBJ2-3	CASRVGASQITDTQYF	TGTGCCAGCAGAGTCGGGGCTAGCCAAATCACAGATACGCAGTATTTT
-	TRBV6-5	TRBD2	TRBJ2-3	CASSRLAGETDTQYF	TGTGCCAGCAGCAGACTAGCGGGAGAGACAGATACGCAGTATTTT
-	TRBV24-1	-	TRBJ2-5	CATSEKYQETQYF	TGTGCCACCAGTGAAAAGTACCAAGAGACCCAGTACTTC
-	TRBV6-6	-	TRBJ2-7	CASSTDGVVEQYF	TGTGCCAGCAGCACGGACGGTGTGGTCGAGCAGTACTTC
-	TRBV29-1	-	TRBJ2-3	CGVERGNTDTQYF	TGCGGCGTTGAACGGGGCAACACAGATACGCAGTATTTT
-	TRBV20-1	TRBD2	TRBJ2-1	CSARDTSGRGGSGYNEQFF	TGCAGTGCTAGAGATACTAGCGGCCGCGGGGGTTCCGGTTACAATGAGCAGTTCTTC
-	TRBV3-1	-	TRBJ1-2	CASSFQGDGYTF	TGTGCCAGCAGCTTTCAAGGAGATGGCTACACCTTC
-	TRBV29-1	-	TRBJ1-1	CSVDGRGAFF	TGCAGCGTTGATGGCAGGGGAGCTTTCTTT
-	TRBV7-6	-	TRBJ2-5	CASSSRTGPGTQYF	TGTGCCAGCAGCTCCCGGACGGGCCCGGGGACCCAGTACTTC
-	TRBV2	-	TRBJ2-7	CASSRPPGSYEQYF	TGTGCCAGCAGTCGTCCTCCGGGATCCTACGAGCAGTACTTC
-	TRBV7-8	-	TRBJ2-3	CASSVRPGKTDTQYF	TGTGCCAGCAGCGTACGCCCAGGGAAGACAGATACGCAGTATTTT
-	TRBV29-1	-	TRBJ1-2	CSVEGLTTAGGYTF	TGCAGCGTTGAAGGTCTAACAACGGCGGGAGGCTACACCTTC
-	TRBV24-1	-	TRBJ1-2	CATSDFEGTGYTF	TGTGCCACCAGTGATTTCGAAGGGACCGGCTACACCTTC
-	TRBV10-3	TRBD2	TRBJ2-5	CAIGLEASGRETQYF	TGTGCCATCGGGTTGGAGGCTAGCGGGAGGGAGACCCAGTACTTC
-	TRBV20-1	TRBD1	TRBJ2-7	CSARDRDPSEQYF	TGCAGTGCTAGGGACAGGGATCCTAGCGAGCAGTACTTC
-	TRBV10-3	-	TRBJ2-2	CAISERVNTGELFF	TGTGCCATCAGTGAGAGGGTGAACACCGGGGAGCTGTTTTTT
-	TRBV6-6	-	TRBJ2-7	CASKSSSYEQYF	TGTGCCAGCAAGAGCAGCTCCTACGAGCAGTACTTC
-	TRBV29-1	-	TRBJ1-1	CSVAQGDTEVFF	TGCAGCGTTGCTCAGGGCGACACTGAAGTTTTCTTT
-	TRBV7-9	TRBD1	TRBJ1-5	CASSTGDSFVQPQHF	TGTGCCAGCAGCACAGGGGACAGTTTCGTACAGCCCCAGCATTTT
-	TRBV18	-	TRBJ2-7	CASSPRQGGSEQYF	TGTGCCAGCTCACCGCGTCAGGGTGGTTCCGAGCAGTACTTC
-	TRBV19	TRBD2	TRBJ2-7	CASSHPSGSLEQYF	TGTGCCAGTAGTCACCCTAGCGGGAGTTTGGAGCAGTACTTC
-	TRBV18	TRBD1	TRBJ2-7	CASSPGTGSSYEQYF	TGTGCCAGCTCACCAGGGACAGGGAGCTCCTACGAGCAGTACTTC
-	TRBV6-6	-	TRBJ1-1	CASSSPTDTEAFF	TGTGCCAGCAGTTCCCCGACGGACACTGAAGCTTTCTTT
-	TRBV3-1	-	TRBJ1-5	CASSPGTDNQPQHF	TGTGCCAGCAGCCCCGGCACGGACAATCAGCCCCAGCATTTT
-	TRBV28	-	TRBJ1-5	CASRSSGGLGNQPQHF	TGTGCCAGCCGTTCCTCTGGGGGCTTAGGGAATCAGCCCCAGCATTTT
-	TRBV18	TRBD1	TRBJ1-5	CASSPETGPSNQPQHF	TGTGCCAGCTCACCAGAGACAGGGCCTTCCAATCAGCCCCAGCATTTT
-	TRBV4-2	-	TRBJ2-2	CASSLIRQGGQGGELFF	TGTGCCAGCAGCCTTATCAGACAGGGAGGGCAAGGCGGGGAGCTGTTTTTT
once	TRBV29-1	-	TRBJ1-1	CSVDSGQNTEAFF	TGCAGCGTTGATTCGGGACAGAACACTGAAGCTTTCTTT
-	TRBV7-9	-	TRBJ1-4	CASSLDPPGRMFF	TGTGCCAGCAGCTTAGATCCTCCAGGGAGGATGTTTTTT
-	TRBV7-9	-	TRBJ1-2	CASSELWGAAGYTF	TGTGCCAGCAGCGAATTATGGGGGGCGGCGGGCTACACCTTC
-	TRBV15	-	TRBJ2-5	CATSPPGAQYF	TGTGCCACCAGCCCCCCCGGGGCCCAGTACTTC
-	TRBV29-1	-	TRBJ2-4	CSVISGLDNIQYF	TGCAGCGTTATTTCTGGTCTCGACAACATTCAGTACTTC
once	TRBV28	TRBD2	TRBJ2-7	CASSFSSGRAVQYF	TGTGCCAGCAGTTTCTCTAGCGGGAGGGCCGTGCAGTACTTC
-	TRBV19	-	TRBJ1-5	CASSVRGDNQPQHF	TGTGCCAGTAGTGTGCGGGGCGACAATCAGCCCCAGCATTTT
-	TRBV3-1	-	TRBJ1-1	CASSQTATNTEAFF	TGTGCCAGCAGCCAAACAGCTACGAACACTGAAGCTTTCTTT
-	TRBV7-9	-	TRBJ2-7	CASSSTAIHSYEQYF	TGTGCCAGCAGCTCGACAGCAATCCACTCCTACGAGCAGTACTTC
-	TRBV20-1	-	TRBJ1-5	CSANQGLQPQHF	TGCAGTGCCAATCAGGGACTTCAGCCCCAGCATTTT
-	TRBV11-1	-	TRBJ2-5	CASSSTLGPTVGQIQETQYF	-
once	TRBV29-1	-	TRBJ1-1	CSVRGALNTEAFF	TGCAGCGTTAGGGGGGCCTTGAACACTGAAGCTTTCTTT
-	TRBV24-1	-	TRBJ2-5	CATSDGPQETQYF	TGTGCCACCAGTGATGGACCCCAAGAGACCCAGTACTTC
-	TRBV6-5	TRBD1	TRBJ1-1	CASSYSFTGGGTEAFF	TGTGCCAGCAGTTACTCGTTCACAGGGGGCGGCACTGAAGCTTTCTTT
-	TRBV12-3/TRBV12-4	-	TRBJ2-3	CASSRPTDTQYF	TGTGCCAGCAGTCGACCCACAGATACGCAGTATTTT
-	TRBV28	-	TRBJ2-7	CASSLSSSAIYEQYF	TGTGCCAGCAGTTTATCCTCTAGCGCGATCTACGAGCAGTACTTC
-	TRBV7-2	TRBD2	TRBJ2-5	CASSAHGTKETQYF	TGTGCCAGCAGCGCGCACGGGACTAAAGAGACCCAGTACTTC
-	TRBV19	TRBD1	TRBJ2-2	CATDTSGQGWTGELFF	TGTGCCACCGATACCTCGGGACAGGGGTGGACCGGGGAGCTGTTTTTT
-	TRBV6-4	-	TRBJ2-3	CASSDSSGPDTQYF	TGTGCCAGCAGTGACAGCAGCGGACCCGACACGCAGTATTTT
-	TRBV6-5	-	TRBJ2-7	CASSSIRDGPYEQYF	TGTGCCAGCAGTTCAATCCGGGACGGGCCCTACGAGCAGTACTTC
-	TRBV30	-	TRBJ2-7	CAWSVPGVSYEQYF	TGTGCCTGGAGTGTACCAGGGGTGTCCTACGAGCAGTACTTC
-	TRBV24-1	TRBD2	TRBJ2-1	CATSGGAGVSYNEQFF	TGTGCCACCAGTGGCGGAGCGGGAGTTTCCTACAATGAGCAGTTCTTC
-	TRBV5-1	TRBD1	TRBJ2-7	CASSLGWDSYEQYF	TGCGCCAGCAGCTTGGGATGGGACAGCTACGAGCAGTACTTC
once	TRBV20-1	TRBD1	TRBJ1-5	CSAPTDQGAVKPQHF	TGCAGTGCCCCTACAGATCAGGGGGCTGTTAAGCCCCAGCATTTT
-	TRBV7-2	TRBD1	TRBJ2-5	CASSGQGAQETQYF	TGTGCCAGCAGCGGACAGGGGGCCCAAGAGACCCAGTACTTC
-	TRBV29-1	TRBD1	TRBJ1-5	CSVAGGVNQPQHF	TGCAGCGTTGCAGGGGGCGTCAATCAGCCCCAGCATTTT
-	TRBV6-1	-	TRBJ2-2	CATTGKSYSGELFF	TGTGCCACCACCGGGAAGTCATATTCCGGGGAGCTGTTTTTT
-	TRBV29-1	-	TRBJ2-3	CSVEEGPDTQYF	TGCAGCGTTGAAGAGGGGCCCGATACGCAGTATTTT